These 15 T cell receptor beta chains came from one sample sequenced in a study of blood T cell repertoires in COVID-19. Generated by immunoSEQ multiplex PCR, the TCRdb table keeps only in-frame clones and is missing some. The table shows some 200,000 clones, with 75% to 90% occurring only once. The sample was PBMCs or T cells enriched from blood (not recorded which). These receptors came from a woman younger than 30 in a cohort exposed to, infected with or recovered from COVID-19 (not recorded which).

This chain links TRBV27 with TRBJ2-3; a weak D match, TRBD2 (5 bases). This CDR3 is built from 16 residues. Germline CDR1 is MNHEY and CDR2 is SMNVEV (reference sequence). The V end was cut by 5 bases, the J end by 0 bases, with 15 bases between. CDR3 sequence reads: CASSNGPRTSTDTQYF. The CDR3 DNA reads as TGTGCCAGCAGTAATGGACCTCGGACTAGCACAGATACGCAGTATTTT.

V and J are TRBV5-4 and TRBJ1-1, with 9 nucleotides matching TRBD1. Germline CDR1 SGHNT, CDR2 YYREEE (reference sequence). J lost 5 bases, V lost 4 bases, and 9 bases had no gene match. The CDR3 contains 15 residues. The CDR3 sequence: CASSRKDRGLTEAFF. CDR3 nucleotides: TGTGCCAGCAGCCGAAAGGACAGGGGTCTTACTGAAGCTTTCTTT.

V gene TRBV30 combines with J gene TRBJ1-2; 9 bases align to TRBD1. In germline, CDR1 is GTSNPN, CDR2 SVGIG (reference sequence). The V and J ends lost 4 bases and 3 bases, in that order; junction bases with no gene match: 6. There are 14 residues in the CDR3. The CDR3 region is CAWTRQGVDYGYTF. As DNA, the CDR3 is TGTGCCTGGACTAGACAGGGGGTCGACTATGGCTACACCTTC.

This sequence joins TRBV5-1 and TRBJ2-3, with D maybe TRBD1 (6 bases). V dropped 4 bases and J dropped 8 bases, with 20 bases sitting between them. Germline V lookup: CDR1 SGHRS, CDR2 YFSETQ. The CDR3 contains 15 residues. CDR3 protein: CASSQDSGVVGTQYF. The CDR3 region has the DNA TGCGCCAGCAGCCAGGACAGCGGTGTCGTGGGTACGCAGTATTTT.

The table lists this clone with a count of one. The genes are TRBV7-9 and TRBJ1-3, with 7 bases matching TRBD1. V lost 5 bases to trimming and J lost 0 bases; unmatched junction nucleotides: 10. Germline V lookup: CDR1 SEHNR, CDR2 FQNEAQ (reference sequence). CDR3 length: 17 amino acids. This chain's CDR3 is CASSPGTVLFSGNTIYF. CDR3 in DNA: TGTGCCAGCAGCCCTGGGACAGTTCTCTTCTCTGGAAACACCATATATTTT.

This clone was picked up one time. CDR3 in amino acids: CASSLTDYGYTF. The CDR3 DNA reads as TGTGCCAGCAGTTTAACTGACTATGGCTACACCTTC. This chain joins TRBV28 and TRBJ1-2; unclear D gene. The CDR3 has 12 residues. V lost 2 bases to trimming and J lost 3 bases, with 4 bases between them. From germline, CDR1 is MDHEN and CDR2 SYDVKM.

The chain couples TRBV4-1 to TRBJ2-3, with D maybe TRBD2 (6 bases). V lost 1 base to trimming and J lost 5 bases, with 13 bases between them. The CDR3 has 15 amino acids. Germline lookup yields CDR1 MGHRA and CDR2 YSYEKL. The CDR3: CASSQGGRRGDTQYF. CDR3 sequence (DNA): TGCGCCAGCAGCCAAGGGGGGAGGAGAGGAGATACGCAGTATTTT.

This sequence joins TRBV6-5 and TRBJ1-5, with D uncertain. The germline V gene has CDR1 MNHEY and CDR2 SVGAGI. Trimming pared 5 bases from V and 2 bases from J, leaving 10 bases between. The CDR3 length is 14 residues. CDR3 sequence: CASSLWGGNQPQHF. The CDR3 DNA reads TGTGCCAGCAGTCTCTGGGGAGGCAATCAGCCCCAGCATTTT.

This chain joins TRBV24-1 and TRBJ2-5; no clear D. Germline-derived CDR1 and CDR2 are KGHDR and SFDVKD. V was trimmed by 4 bases and J by 1 base, leaving 6 bases between them. The CDR3 extends over 13 amino acids. CDR3 in DNA: TGTGCCACCAGTGAAGCGTCCCAAGAGACCCAGTACTTC. Amino acids: CATSEASQETQYF.

The chain couples TRBV4-1 to TRBJ1-6, with TRBD1 identical over 9 bases. This CDR3 is 15 amino acids long. The trim removed 3 bases at V and 7 bases at J, leaving 4 bases unmatched. Per germline, CDR1 MGHRA and CDR2 YSYEKL. CDR3 sequence reads: CASSQRTGENSPLHF. The CDR3 nucleotides are TGCGCCAGCAGCCAGCGGACAGGGGAAAATTCACCCCTCCACTTT.

The J gene is TRBJ1-2, the V gene TRBV14; TRBD1 aligns across 11 bases. Trimming cost V 4 bases and J 6 bases; bases outside gene matches: 10. Germline values: CDR1 SGHDN, CDR2 FVKESK. This CDR3 has 16 residues. The CDR3 DNA follows: TGTGCCAGCAGCCCGCGGACAGGGGGCGCTTGGAATGGCTACACCTTC. This codes for CASSPRTGGAWNGYTF.

The chain couples TRBV2 to TRBJ1-6; perhaps TRBD1 as D (5 bases). Germline lookup yields CDR1 SNHLY and CDR2 FYNNEI. The V end was cut by 7 bases, the J end by 10 bases, with 17 bases between. The CDR3 spans 14 residues. DNA for the CDR3: TGTGCCAGCAAGGCCTCACAGGCGGAATCACCCCTCCACTTT. Protein: CASKASQAESPLHF.

This clone was counted a single time. V and J are TRBV19 and TRBJ2-7; D not resolved. The CDR3 totals 13 residues. The V end was cut by 0 bases, the J end by 2 bases, with 5 bases between. Per germline, CDR1 LNHDA and CDR2 SQIVND (reference sequence). The DNA for the CDR3 is TGTGCCAGTAGTATAGACCAGGCCTACGAGCAGTACTTC. Translated, it gives CASSIDQAYEQYF.

The chain is built from TRBV7-9 and TRBJ2-3, with 7 bases fitting TRBD1. The CDR3 extends over 14 amino acids. Germline V gene data show CDR1 as SEHNR and CDR2 as FQNEAQ (reference sequence). V shed 4 bases and J 4 bases; nucleotides not matched to a gene: 5. CDR3 coding DNA: TGTGCCAGCAGCTCGACAGGGTCATCAGATACGCAGTATTTT. Translation: CASSSTGSSDTQYF.

This sequence joins TRBV2 and TRBJ2-3, with a possible D match to TRBD2 (5 bases). Per germline, CDR1 SNHLY and CDR2 FYNNEI. This CDR3 is built from 13 residues. Trimming removed 6 bases from V and 8 bases from J, with 15 bases in between. CDR3 nucleotide sequence: TGTGCCAGCAGACCTAGATCGAGCGGTACGCAGTATTTT. Protein product: CASRPRSSGTQYF.